The present T cell receptor beta chain was sequenced within a study of T-cell reconstitution after alpha-beta-depleted transplantation in children. Library preparation (for TCRbeta) was performed with unique molecular identifiers. In TCRdb, the PCR reads were re-called with MiXCR into one record per CDR3 protein. The repertoire holds fewer than 700,000 distinct CDR3 sequences, around 13% seen once, with about 2% in the top ten. Study-level points and caveats: One year after transplant, T-cell counts and diversity came mostly from newly produced T cells. About two months after transplant, alpha-beta T cells reportedly came from several hundred expanded graft clones.

A word on this clonotype: What it recognizes is unknown.

The CDR3 extends over 15 amino acids. The germline V gene encodes CDR1 DFQATT and CDR2 SNEGSKA (reference sequence). V lost 5 bases and J lost 2; bases outside the gene matches: 5. This sequence joins TRBV20-1 and TRBJ2-1, with 11 bases aligning to TRBD2. Sequenced material: PBMCs, mostly from graft donor cells, taken 360 days after TCRalphabeta/CD19-depleted stem cell transplant. The clonotype was recovered from a male patient younger than 18 who had a stem cell transplant for acute myeloid leukemia, so the T cells may come from the graft donor. In DNA form, the CDR3 reads TGCAGTGCTGAAGGGACTAGCGGAACCTACAATGAGCAGTTCTTC. Encoded protein: CSAEGTSGTYNEQFF.